The sequence of this T cell receptor (beta chain) was determined in a study of blood T cell repertoires in COVID-19. In the study overall: Sample material is recorded as cDNA or gDNA derived from T cells, B-cell-depleted T cells, or PBMCs.

V dropped 4 bases and J dropped 0; count of bases not matched to a gene: 4. The CDR3 covers 17 residues. The germline gives CDR1 SEHNR, CDR2 FQNEAQ (reference sequence). Original processing notes: From reference gene primer amplification, estimates of nucleated cell counts were derived. Here immunoSEQ multiplex PCR was the method, and the copy in TCRdb shows in-frame clones only, minus some. That table is the source of V, J and clone size, and D and trimming were worked out from the DNA. The data show 200,000 to 300,000 clones, 87% seen once. The sample taken for sequencing was peripheral blood. The chain has TRBV7-9 and TRBJ2-1; the match to TRBD2 covers 12 bases. This TCR derives from a woman aged 40-49 years who had recovered from COVID-19. CDR3 region: CASSSPGLAGSYNEQFF. In nucleotides, the CDR3 is TGTGCCAGCAGCTCTCCGGGACTAGCGGGCTCCTACAATGAGCAGTTCTTC.